This T cell receptor (beta chain) was observed in a study of regulatory dendritic cells for organ transplantation. Libraries were prepared by immunoSEQ multiplex PCR; TCRdb keeps only in-frame clonotypes and omits some of them. The sample contains about 30,000 clones, roughly four fifths of which appear only once. Germline assignment: CDR1 SSHAT and CDR2 FNYEAQ (reference sequence). The CDR3 contains 19 residues. This clone has just a few counts. Relative to the germline gene, one junction end is altered; a read error may explain this. This rearrangement joins TRBV7-7 to TRBJ1-4; the D gene is possibly TRBD1 (6 bases). The clonotype originates from a human donor in good health. Sequencing was carried out using naive CD4+ T cells from blood. Subset in this sample: CD45RA+ naive T cells. The CDR3, as DNA: TGTGCTAGCATAACCGTCCCTGACAGGCTACCCCCAACTAATGAAAAACTGTTTTTT. The encoded protein is CASITVPDRLPPTNEKLFF.